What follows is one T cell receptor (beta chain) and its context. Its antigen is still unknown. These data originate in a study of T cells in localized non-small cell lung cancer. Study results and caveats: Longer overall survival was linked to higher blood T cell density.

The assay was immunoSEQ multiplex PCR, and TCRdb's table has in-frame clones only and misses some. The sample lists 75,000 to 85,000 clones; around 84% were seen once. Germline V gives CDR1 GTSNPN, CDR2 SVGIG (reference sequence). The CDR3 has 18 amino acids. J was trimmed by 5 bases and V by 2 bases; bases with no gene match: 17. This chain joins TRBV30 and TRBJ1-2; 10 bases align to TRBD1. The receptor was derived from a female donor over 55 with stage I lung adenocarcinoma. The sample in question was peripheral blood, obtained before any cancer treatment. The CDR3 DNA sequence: TGTGCCTGGAGTACGACCTTCCCGGGACAGGGGATTGCGTATGGCTACACCTTC. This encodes CAWSTTFPGQGIAYGYTF. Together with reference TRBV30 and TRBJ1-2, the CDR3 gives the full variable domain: SQTIHQWPATLVQPVGSPLSLECTVEGTSNPNLYWYRQAAGRGLQLLFYSVGIGQISSEVPQNLSASRPQDRQFILSSKKLLLSDSGFYLCAWSTTFPGQGIAYGYTFGSGTRLTVV.